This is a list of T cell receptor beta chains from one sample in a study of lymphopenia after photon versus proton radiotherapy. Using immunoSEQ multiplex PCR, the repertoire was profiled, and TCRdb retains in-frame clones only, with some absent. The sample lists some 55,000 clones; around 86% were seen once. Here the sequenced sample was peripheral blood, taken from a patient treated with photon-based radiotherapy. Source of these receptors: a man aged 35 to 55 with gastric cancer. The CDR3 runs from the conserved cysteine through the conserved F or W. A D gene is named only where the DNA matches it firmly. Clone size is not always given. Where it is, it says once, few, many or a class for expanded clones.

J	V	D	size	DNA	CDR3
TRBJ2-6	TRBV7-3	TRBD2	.	TGTGCCAGCAGCTTAAGACTAGCTACTGGGGCCAACGTCCTGACTTTC	CASSLRLATGANVLTF
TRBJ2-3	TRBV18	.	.	TGTGCCAGCTCACCACCTTCCGCCCCAGATACGCAGTATTTT	CASSPPSAPDTQYF
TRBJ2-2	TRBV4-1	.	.	TGCGCCAGCAGCCAAGGGTTCTTCTCAGCGAACACCGGGGAGCTGTTTTTT	CASSQGFFSANTGELFF
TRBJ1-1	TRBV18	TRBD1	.	TGTGCCAGCTCGTTCGACAGGGACGGCGAAGCTTTCTTT	CASSFDRDGEAFF
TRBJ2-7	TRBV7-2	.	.	TGTGCCAGCAGCCCTGTCCGGGGCGAGTACGAGCAGTACTTC	CASSPVRGEYEQYF
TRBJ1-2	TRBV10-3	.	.	TGTGCCATCAGTGGGAGCTTAGGCTATGGCTACACCTTC	CAISGSLGYGYTF
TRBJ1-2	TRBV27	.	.	TGTGCCAGCAGTTGGCAGGCTAACTATGGCTACACCTTC	CASSWQANYGYTF
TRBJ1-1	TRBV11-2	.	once	TGTGCCAGCAGCTTAGGACCTTTTCCTGAAGCTTTCTTT	CASSLGPFPEAFF
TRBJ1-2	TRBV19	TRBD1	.	TGTGCCAGTAGTATACGGACAGGTCGTACTGGCTATGGCTACACCTTC	CASSIRTGRTGYGYTF
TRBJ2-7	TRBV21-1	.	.	TGTGCCAGCCCCCCAGGGAGCGACGAGCAGTACTTC	CASPPGSDEQYF
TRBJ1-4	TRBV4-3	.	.	TGCGCCAGCAGCCAAGACAGTTCTAATGAAAAACTGTTTTTT	CASSQDSSNEKLFF